Presented here are 28 T cell receptor beta chains from one specimen sequenced in a study of vaccination effects on CD4 cells after COVID-19. The method was immunoSEQ multiplex PCR; TCRdb's version includes in-frame clones alone and lacks a portion of them. The table records 30,000 or so clones, 72% of them present only once. No cognate antigen is known for these TCRs. With the ViraFEST assay, the study expanded antigen-specific CD4+ T cells using viral peptide pools, then sequenced them. Scientists isolated CD4+ T cells after an approximately 11-day culture period ended. Two-dose BNT162b2 or mRNA-1273 vaccination was given to participants. The sequences come from CD4+ T cells from PBMCs cultured with HCoV-229E spike peptides, collected after COVID-19 vaccination. The source of these receptors is a human donor who received a COVID-19 vaccine.

The J gene is TRBJ1-5, the V gene TRBV7-9; a possible D gene is TRBD1 (5 bases). The germline V gene encodes CDR1 SEHNR and CDR2 FQNEAQ (reference sequence). The CDR3 loop spans 15 amino acids. V was shortened by 1 base and J by 4 bases, with 11 bases between the two germline ends. CDR3 in DNA: TGTGCCAGCAGCTTAGGTGGGACGGCGAATCAGCCCCAGCATTTT. Its translation: CASSLGGTANQPQHF.

The J gene is TRBJ2-4, the V gene TRBV20-1; D uncertain. CDR1 and CDR2 (germline): DFQATT, SNEGSKA (reference sequence). The CDR3 has 13 residues. Trimming took 6 bases from V and 0 from J, leaving 9 bases between them. The CDR3 sequence: CSASNLAKNIQYF. CDR3 DNA: TGCAGTGCCAGTAACCTAGCCAAAAACATTCAGTACTTC.

The chain recombines TRBV19 with TRBJ2-3, with D possibly TRBD2 on 7 matching bases. The CDR3 runs to 18 residues. Germline V CDR1 and CDR2: LNHDA, SQIVND (reference sequence). Trimming took 5 bases from V and 0 from J, leaving 21 bases between them. CDR3 amino acids: CASSLRRGLNPSTDTQYF. CDR3 coding DNA: TGTGCCAGTAGTTTGCGGCGGGGGCTCAACCCTAGCACAGATACGCAGTATTTT.

This clone was seen a few times. The chain has TRBV5-1 and TRBJ2-1, with 8 bases identical to TRBD2. This CDR3 spans 15 amino acids. CDR1 and CDR2 (germline): SGHRS, YFSETQ. After removal of 1 base from V and 6 bases from J, the junction contained 6 bases not matched to a gene. The CDR3 DNA reads as TGCGCCAGCAGCTTGTGGGGACTAGAAGGCAATGAGCAGTTCTTC. Its protein product is CASSLWGLEGNEQFF.

The chain joins TRBV7-2 to TRBJ2-5; tentatively, D is TRBD1 (7 bases). Germline V gene data show CDR1 as SGHTA and CDR2 as FQGNSA. The V end lost 3 bases, the J end lost 3 bases, and 11 bases lay between the germline ends. The CDR3 runs 14 residues. CDR3 sequence: CASSFQGGKETQYF. The CDR3, as DNA: TGTGCCAGCAGCTTTCAGGGGGGTAAAGAGACCCAGTACTTC.

The chain is built from TRBV9 and TRBJ1-2, with 7 bases identical to TRBD1. This CDR3 comprises 16 residues. The V gene end was trimmed by 2 bases and the J gene end by 4 bases; junction bases not matched to a gene: 11. Germline CDR1 is SGDLS and CDR2 is YYNGEE. As DNA, the CDR3 is TGTGCCAGCAGCGTGGCTTACAGGGGATCAGGCTATGGCTACACCTTC. It yields the protein CASSVAYRGSGYGYTF.

This clone was picked up a small number of times. The chain couples TRBV11-3 to TRBJ2-2; 10 nucleotides agree with TRBD1. This CDR3 spans 18 amino acids. The germline gives CDR1 SGHNT, CDR2 YENEEA. V lost 0 bases, J lost 6 bases, and 10 bases stayed unmatched. The CDR3 here is CASSLDQGGTGAPGELFF. The CDR3 DNA follows: TGTGCCAGCAGCTTAGATCAAGGCGGGACAGGGGCCCCCGGGGAGCTGTTTTTT.

The chain combines TRBV3-1 (or the pseudogene TRBV3-2) with TRBJ2-7, with D unresolved. Germline lookup yields CDR1 LGHDT and CDR2 YNNKEL (reference sequence). The CDR3 extends over 14 amino acids. With 4 bases removed from V and 0 bases from J, the gap between germline ends came to 10 bases. This CDR3 is CASSPYQSSYEQYF. The CDR3, as DNA: TGTGCCAGCAGCCCCTACCAGAGCTCCTACGAGCAGTACTTC.

This clone occurred a few times. The chain carries TRBV7-2 and TRBJ1-2; possibly TRBD1 for D (6 bases). The CDR3 loop spans 14 amino acids. Germline CDR1 SGHTA, CDR2 FQGNSA. V lost 1 base and J 3 bases, leaving 9 bases between the germline ends. In nucleotides, the CDR3 is TGTGCCAGCAGCTTAGAGCCAGGGGACTATGGCTACACCTTC. Its translation is CASSLEPGDYGYTF. Supplemented by reference TRBV7-2 and TRBJ1-2, the full variable domain reads GAGVSQSPSNKVTEKGKDVELRCDPISGHTALYWYRQSLGQGLEFLIYFQGNSAPDKSGLPSDRFSAERTGGSVSTLTIQRTQQEDSAVYLCASSLEPGDYGYTFGSGTRLTVV.

The chain carries TRBV20-1 and TRBJ2-2, with TRBD2 as a possible D gene (6 bases). The CDR3 totals 14 residues. Trimming stripped 3 bases from V and 4 bases from J, with 12 bases between. Germline values: CDR1 DFQATT, CDR2 SNEGSKA (reference sequence). CDR3 sequence reads: CSASGGLGTGELFF. As DNA, the CDR3 is TGCAGTGCTAGTGGGGGGTTGGGCACCGGGGAGCTGTTTTTT.

This chain joins TRBV27 and TRBJ1-6; no clear D. CDR3 length equals 16 residues. Per germline, CDR1 MNHEY and CDR2 SMNVEV (reference sequence). Trimming took off 2 bases at V and 4 bases at J, with 12 bases between the two ends. The CDR3 sequence: CASSLEPWGYNSPLHF. CDR3 nucleotide sequence: TGTGCCAGCAGTTTAGAGCCCTGGGGATATAATTCACCCCTCCACTTT.

V is TRBV6-5 and J is TRBJ1-4, with a possible D match to TRBD1 (6 bases). The germline V gene encodes CDR1 MNHEY and CDR2 SVGAGI. The V end lost 6 bases, the J end lost 8 bases, and 13 bases lay between the germline ends. The CDR3 is 13 residues long. In DNA, the CDR3 is TGTGCCAGCAGACAGGGTAGGGAGGAAAAACTGTTTTTT. It encodes CASRQGREEKLFF.

The V and J genes are TRBV21-1 and TRBJ2-3. TRBV21-1 is labeled a pseudogene. The CDR3 runs 13 residues. The CDR3 loop is CASTGGGTDTQYF. The CDR3 coding sequence is TGTGCCAGCACAGGGGGGGGCACAGATACGCAGTATTTT.

The V call is TRBV19, the J call TRBJ1-2; 8 positions agree with TRBD1. Germline V lookup: CDR1 LNHDA, CDR2 SQIVND (reference sequence). The CDR3 has 14 amino acids. V lost 5 bases to trimming and J lost 4 bases; unmatched junction nucleotides: 6. The CDR3 bases are TGTGCCAGTAGTGTGACAGGGGTACTCTATGGCTACACCTTC. Protein: CASSVTGVLYGYTF.

The V and J genes are TRBV12-3 or TRBV12-4 and TRBJ2-5; D remains ambiguous. Between the trimmed V and J ends, which lost 2 bases and 5 bases, there was a span of 9 bases. The CDR3 extends over 13 amino acids. The CDR3 sequence: CASSLKRMETQYF. The CDR3 DNA is TGTGCCAGCAGTTTAAAGAGGATGGAGACCCAGTACTTC.

The chain recombines TRBV19 with TRBJ1-2, with 10 bases matching TRBD1. Trimming removed 8 bases from V and 8 bases from J; junction bases left unmatched: 8. The germline V gene encodes CDR1 LNHDA and CDR2 SQIVND (reference sequence). This CDR3 contains 13 residues. The CDR3 DNA follows: TGTGCCAGTGGGAGGGACAGGGGAGTCGGCTACACCTTC. Its translation: CASGRDRGVGYTF.

This chain links TRBV6-5 with TRBJ2-3; tentatively, D is TRBD2 (6 bases). Trimming pared 8 bases from V and 0 bases from J, leaving 12 bases between. The CDR3 is 14 residues long. Germline loops: CDR1 MNHEY, CDR2 SVGAGI. The CDR3 region has the DNA TGTGCCAGCGGGAGGACACAGAGCACAGATACGCAGTATTTT. It is translated as CASGRTQSTDTQYF.

This clone was seen once. The chain joins TRBV15 to TRBJ2-4, with D uncertain. The CDR3 consists of 16 residues. Trimming removed 0 bases at V and 2 bases at J, with 11 bases between. Germline loops: CDR1 LNHNV, CDR2 YYDKDF (reference sequence). For the CDR3, the DNA is TGTGCCACCAGCAGAGACGGTGGAGCGTCCAAAAACATTCAGTACTTC. Encoded protein: CATSRDGGASKNIQYF.

In its sample, this clone was seen a few times. The V and J genes are TRBV3-1 (or the pseudogene TRBV3-2) and TRBJ1-6; TRBD1 matches at 7 bases. The germline gives CDR1 LGHDT, CDR2 YNNKEL (reference sequence). V dropped 5 bases and J dropped 4; count of bases not matched to a gene: 5. The CDR3 spans 15 residues. The CDR3 sequence is CASSARTGYNSPLHF. CDR3 sequence (DNA): TGTGCCAGCAGCGCACGGACAGGTTATAATTCACCCCTCCACTTT.

The rearrangement uses TRBV5-1 and TRBJ2-2; 8 nucleotides match TRBD1. This CDR3 region has 15 residues. V lost 4 bases, J lost 7 bases, and 9 bases stayed unmatched. The germline CDR1 and CDR2 sequences are SGHRS and YFSETQ. CDR3 DNA sequence: TGCGCCAGCAGCGGACAGGGATTGAGGAACGGGGAGCTGTTTTTT. It yields the protein CASSGQGLRNGELFF.

This clone was counted a single time. Other nucleotide sequences from this sample produce the same CDR3. The chain carries TRBV11-2 and TRBJ2-7, with D uncertain. The V end lost 2 bases, the J end lost 3 bases, and 8 bases lay between the germline ends. Germline V gives CDR1 SGHAT, CDR2 FQNNGV. This CDR3 has 13 residues. The CDR3 DNA is TGTGCCAGCAGCTTATCTGGGGACTACGAGCAGTACTTC. Its protein product is CASSLSGDYEQYF. Full variable domain (missing parts from reference TRBV11-2 and TRBJ2-7): EAGVAQSPRYKIIEKRQSVAFWCNPISGHATLYWYQQILGQGPKLLIQFQNNGVVDDSQLPKDRFSAERLKGVDSTLKIQPAKLEDSAVYLCASSLSGDYEQYFGPGTRLTVT.

V usage is TRBV13 and J usage is TRBJ2-7; TRBD2 might be the D (6 bases). This CDR3 comprises 13 residues. V lost 4 bases, J lost 4 bases, and 11 bases lay in between. Looked up from germline, CDR1 is PRHDT and CDR2 is FYEKMQ (reference sequence). CDR3 sequence: CASSSLAEYEQYF. The CDR3 DNA is TGTGCCAGCAGCTCACTAGCAGAGTACGAGCAGTACTTC.

The J gene is TRBJ2-1, the V gene TRBV27, with TRBD2 matching over 10 bases. The germline CDR1 and CDR2 sequences are MNHEY and SMNVEV (reference sequence). With 5 bases clipped from V and 15 bases from J, the junction kept 13 bases outside the gene matches. This CDR3 spans 14 amino acids. The CDR3 nucleotides read TGTGCCAGCAGTCAAGAGAGTGGACTAGCGGTTCTGTTCTTC. This encodes CASSQESGLAVLFF.

This rearrangement joins TRBV5-1 to TRBJ2-2; D is perhaps TRBD1 (6 bases). This CDR3 spans 13 amino acids. Trimming shortened V by 4 bases and J by 6 bases, and 10 bases separated the two germline ends. Germline V gene lookup returns CDR1 SGHRS and CDR2 YFSETQ. The CDR3 nucleotides read TGCGCCAGCAGCGGTGGACAGTCCGGGGAGCTGTTTTTT. Protein: CASSGGQSGELFF.

This clone was recorded only once. CDR3 sequence: CASSLGLYTDTQYF. Written as DNA, the CDR3 is TGTGCCAGCAGCTTGGGCCTTTACACAGATACGCAGTATTTT. The chain combines TRBV7-2 with TRBJ2-3; no firm D call. Trimming took off 3 bases at V and 2 bases at J, with 9 bases between the two ends. There are 14 residues in the CDR3. CDR1 and CDR2 (germline): SGHTA, FQGNSA.

This clone came up once. The chain uses TRBV14 and TRBJ2-7; D may be TRBD2 (5 bases). V lost 1 base, J lost 2 bases, and 18 bases lay in between. The CDR3 loop spans 17 amino acids. Germline CDR1 SGHDN, CDR2 FVKESK. In DNA form, the CDR3 reads TGTGCCAGCAGCCAAGGACCCCTCGTGAGGGTCCCCTACGAGCAGTACTTC. This translates into CASSQGPLVRVPYEQYF. Filled out from reference TRBV14 and TRBJ2-7, the complete variable domain reads EAGVTQFPSHSVIEKGQTVTLRCDPISGHDNLYWYRRVMGKEIKFLLHFVKESKQDESGMPNNRFLAERTGGTYSTLKVQPAELEDSGVYFCASSQGPLVRVPYEQYFGPGTRLTVT.

The V and J genes are TRBV12-5 and TRBJ2-5; D uncertain. V dropped 7 bases and J dropped 1 base, with 10 bases sitting between them. Per germline, CDR1 LGHNT and CDR2 FRNRAP. This CDR3 spans 13 amino acids. Here the CDR3 reads CASASRVQETQYF. DNA for the CDR3: TGTGCTAGTGCCAGCAGAGTCCAAGAGACCCAGTACTTC.

The genes are TRBV7-2 and TRBJ2-7, with D perhaps matching TRBD1 (5 bases). Germline loops: CDR1 SGHTA, CDR2 FQGNSA. This CDR3 has 13 amino acids. Between the trimmed V and J ends, which lost 3 bases and 5 bases, there was a span of 11 bases. In DNA form, the CDR3 reads TGTGCCAGCAGCTTCAGGGTCCTGGACGAGCAGTACTTC. It yields the protein CASSFRVLDEQYF. Complete variable domain (other parts from reference TRBV7-2 and TRBJ2-7): GAGVSQSPSNKVTEKGKDVELRCDPISGHTALYWYRQSLGQGLEFLIYFQGNSAPDKSGLPSDRFSAERTGGSVSTLTIQRTQQEDSAVYLCASSFRVLDEQYFGPGTRLTVT.